Reported below is one TCR beta chain. This sample was taken from a study of blood T cell repertoires in COVID-19. Across the study: There were acute and convalescent COVID-19 samples, and they came from the United States, Italy and Spain.

Assay: immunoSEQ multiplex PCR; the TCRdb copy retains only in-frame clones and omits some. Counted here are 120,000 or so clones, around 80% occurring once; the ten biggest clones make up about 6.3%. The CDR3 consists of 13 residues. Germline CDR1 ENHRY, CDR2 SYGVKD. Trimming took 5 bases from V and 2 from J; bases not matched to a gene: 1. This clonotype was obtained from an elderly man with active or convalescent COVID-19. The specimen sequenced was peripheral blood. V is TRBV10-3 and J is TRBJ1-2; 8 bases agree with TRBD1. CDR3 sequence (DNA): TGTGCCATCAGTACAGGGGGGAACTATGGCTACACCTTC. Protein sequence: CAISTGGNYGYTF.